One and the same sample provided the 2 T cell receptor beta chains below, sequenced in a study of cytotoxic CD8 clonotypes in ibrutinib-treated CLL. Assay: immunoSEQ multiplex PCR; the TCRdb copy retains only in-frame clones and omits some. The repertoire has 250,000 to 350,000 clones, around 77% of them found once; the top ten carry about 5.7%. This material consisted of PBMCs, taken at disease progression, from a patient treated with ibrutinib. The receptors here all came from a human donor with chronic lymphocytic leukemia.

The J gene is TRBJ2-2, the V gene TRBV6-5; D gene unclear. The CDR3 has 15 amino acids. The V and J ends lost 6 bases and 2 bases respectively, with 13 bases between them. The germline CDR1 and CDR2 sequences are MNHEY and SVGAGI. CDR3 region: CASRKMAGNTGELFF. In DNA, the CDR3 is TGTGCCAGCAGAAAAATGGCAGGAAACACCGGGGAGCTGTTTTTT.

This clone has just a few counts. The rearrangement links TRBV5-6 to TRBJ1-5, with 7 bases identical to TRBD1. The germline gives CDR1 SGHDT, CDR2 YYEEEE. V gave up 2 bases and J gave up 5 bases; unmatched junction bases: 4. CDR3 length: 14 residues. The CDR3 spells CASSLGGAHQPQHF. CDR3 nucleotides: TGTGCCAGCAGCTTAGGGGGCGCTCATCAGCCCCAGCATTTT.